This T cell receptor beta chain originates from a study of blood T cell repertoires in COVID-19. The sample holds one count of this clone. Data came from immunoSEQ multiplex PCR; TCRdb stores just in-frame clones and leaves some out. The sample contains more than 200,000 clones, over 75% of which appear only once. V lost 5 bases, J lost 1 base, and 14 bases lay in between. There are 15 residues in the CDR3. Looked up from germline, CDR1 is SGHVS and CDR2 is FNYEAQ. The chain has TRBV7-6 and TRBJ1-1; D is unclear. Sequencing input: PBMCs or T cells enriched from blood (not recorded which). The clonotype was recovered from a woman aged 40 to 50 with acute COVID-19. This chain's CDR3 is CASSLRGGTNTEAFF. The CDR3 bases are TGTGCCAGCAGCCTCCGGGGAGGAACGAACACTGAAGCTTTCTTT.